A selection of T cell receptor beta chains follows, all from one sample in a study of persistence of HIV-infected CD4 T cells. Measured with immunoSEQ multiplex PCR; TCRdb has only the in-frame clones, and not every one. The data show several thousand clones, under 90% seen once. These receptors' targets are unknown. The source was CD4+ T cells sorted from PBMCs after roughly 18-hour stimulation, collected from a patient who received antiretroviral therapy. Receptor source: an adult woman with HIV who was CMV-seropositive. Each CDR3 is given without its conserved first and last residue.

J gene	V gene	CDR3 protein
TRBJ1-2	TRBV12-3/TRBV12-4	ASSLRGGYGYT
TRBJ2-5	TRBV7-2	ASSLGGAGQETQY
TRBJ1-1	TRBV30	AWSVLMNTEAF
TRBJ2-7	TRBV7-9	ASSLPGTGGMSEQY
TRBJ1-1	TRBV15	ATSNPRPLRDSEAF
TRBJ2-2	TRBV7-8	ASSLRPAGELF
TRBJ2-3	TRBV3-1/TRBV3-2	ASSQDRGGTQY
TRBJ1-4	TRBV6-2/TRBV6-3	ASSYRDRVPDEKLF
TRBJ2-3	TRBV6-6	ASTRPGIDTQY
TRBJ1-5	TRBV30	AWTWDGLINQPQH
TRBJ2-2	TRBV9	ASTFSGTNTGELF
TRBJ1-2	TRBV24-1	ATSEITGGNHLT
TRBJ2-1	TRBV28	ASSSPSFYNEQF
TRBJ1-5	TRBV5-1	ASSSGQANQPQH
TRBJ1-1	TRBV6-5	ASTAEGYRLAF
TRBJ2-1	TRBV27	ASSRKRETYNEQF
TRBJ2-6	TRBV6-5	ASSPTGVGANVLT
TRBJ1-4	TRBV19	ASSIAVGTNEKLF
TRBJ2-7	TRBV29-1	SAGPPGPFYEQY
TRBJ2-3	TRBV7-2	ASSFNTDTQY
TRBJ2-1	TRBV10-1	ASGTSGGGNEQF
TRBJ2-3	TRBV3-1/TRBV3-2	ASSQGVGLAVFTSTDTQY
TRBJ1-5	TRBV6-5	ASTAGGASGQPQH
TRBJ1-2	TRBV24-1	ATSGALGDYGYT
TRBJ1-2	TRBV2	ASKGALNYGYT
TRBJ1-6	TRBV28	ASRGGDRQNSPLH
TRBJ2-2	TRBV5-1	ASSAPLGSGRLKNTGELF
TRBJ1-2	TRBV7-2	ASSSDSNYGYT
TRBJ1-1	TRBV10-3	AISESPTFPEAF
TRBJ1-2	TRBV28	ASSPPSSHRGYT
TRBJ2-1	TRBV30	AWTSGLIHEQF